This entry describes one T cell receptor beta chain. Sequencing used immunoSEQ multiplex PCR; TCRdb keeps in-frame clones, though not all of them. The table includes approximately 720,000 clones, around 72% detected once. The data belong to a study of shared clonotypes between healthy human individuals. CDR3 length: 14 amino acids. CDR1 is GTSNPN and CDR2 is SVGIG in the germline V gene (reference sequence). V gave up 5 bases and J gave up 0 bases, with 11 bases separating them. Sequenced: memory CD4+ T cells sorted from blood. Subset given: CD45RA-negative fraction. V usage is TRBV30 and J usage is TRBJ1-3; D is perhaps TRBD1 (5 bases). The receptor was derived from a woman aged 30 to 39 in good health. The CDR3 region is CAWGDGYSGNTIYF. CDR3 in DNA: TGTGCCTGGGGGGACGGATACTCTGGAAACACCATATATTTT.